This T cell receptor (beta chain) stems from a study of OX40 agonist ivuxolimab in advanced cancers. Clones were sequenced by immunoSEQ multiplex PCR, and TCRdb holds only the in-frame ones, with some missing. The data hold 52,000 or so clones, with around 85% observed a single time. Study results and limitations: Relatively little clonal expansion, among the lowest observed, appeared in partial responders at 0.1-3.0 mg/kg.

This clone has more than one count but fewer than ten. Antigen specificity is unknown. The germline gives CDR1 LNHDA, CDR2 SQIVND (reference sequence). V shed 5 bases and J 6 bases; nucleotides not matched to a gene: 3. This CDR3 is built from 13 residues. The V gene is TRBV19, the J gene TRBJ2-1, with 8 bases identical to TRBD1. This sequence originates from an adult with an advanced solid tumor such as melanoma, head and neck, liver or kidney cancer. The specimen comprised CD4+ or CD8+ T cells sorted from blood, sampled in a trial of the OX40 agonist ivuxolimab. The CDR3 DNA is TGTGCCAGTAGTGAAACAGGGGGCAATGAGCAGTTCTTC. Protein sequence: CASSETGGNEQFF.